What follows are 13 T cell receptor beta chains derived from one specimen sequenced in a study of CD8+ T cells in alopecia areata. RNA was isolated and reverse transcribed to cDNA, the sequencing template. The repertoire was sequenced with immunoSEQ multiplex PCR; TCRdb's copy has only in-frame clones and lacks some. The sample carries around 150,000 clones, 50% to 65% recorded once. The sample's treatment: oral pan-JAK inhibitor, 5-10 mg twice daily. Specimen: CD4+ T cells sorted from blood, collected at week 24, from a patient treated with tofacitinib. These receptors were obtained from a human donor with alopecia areata.

This chain's CDR3 is CAWSLRGQPNYGYTF. In nucleotides, the CDR3 is TGTGCCTGGAGTCTCAGAGGACAGCCAAACTATGGCTACACCTTC. The chain recombines TRBV30 with TRBJ1-2, with D possibly being TRBD1 (6 bases). The V and J ends lost 2 bases and 2 bases respectively, with 15 bases between them. The CDR3 totals 15 residues. Looked up from germline, CDR1 is GTSNPN and CDR2 is SVGIG (reference sequence). Full variable domain (remainder filled in from reference TRBV30 and TRBJ1-2): SQTIHQWPATLVQPVGSPLSLECTVEGTSNPNLYWYRQAAGRGLQLLFYSVGIGQISSEVPQNLSASRPQDRQFILSSKKLLLSDSGFYLCAWSLRGQPNYGYTFGSGTRLTVV.

This chain connects TRBV5-1 to TRBJ2-7, with TRBD1 as a possible D gene (6 bases). The germline V gene has CDR1 SGHRS and CDR2 YFSETQ. This CDR3 contains 15 residues. V lost 4 bases to trimming and J lost 1 base, with 15 bases between them. The DNA of the CDR3 is TGCGCCAGCAGCACGCAGGGGACGGGGTCCTACGAGCAGTACTTC. This sequence encodes CASSTQGTGSYEQYF.

This chain connects TRBV29-1 to TRBJ2-7; tentative D call: TRBD2 (5 bases). The CDR3 consists of 14 residues. Germline values: CDR1 SQVTM, CDR2 ANQGSEA. Deletions cut 5 bases from V and 2 bases from J, with 16 bases between. The CDR3 region has the DNA TGCAGCGTTAGTGGCGGGTACAAAGCCTACGAGCAGTACTTC. Its protein is CSVSGGYKAYEQYF.

Concerning this clone: At one boundary the junction diverges from the germline segment, which might be a read error. The same CDR3 arises from other DNA sequences in this sample as well. The chain employs TRBV30 and TRBJ1-2; no clear D. CDR3 length equals 12 residues. The germline V gene has CDR1 GTSNPN and CDR2 SVGIG (reference sequence). CDR3 protein: CAWSRTNYGYTF. As DNA, the CDR3 is TGTGCCTGGAGTCGGACTAATTATGGCTACACCTTC.

J is TRBJ2-1 and V is TRBV5-1; weak D call: TRBD2 (6 bases). The CDR3 covers 14 residues. Deletions cut 7 bases from V and 6 bases from J, with 17 bases between. From germline, CDR1 is SGHRS and CDR2 YFSETQ. CDR3 sequence (DNA): TGCGCCAGCTATGAGCAGGGAGGTAGCAATGAGCAGTTCTTC. Encoded protein: CASYEQGGSNEQFF.

The V call is TRBV2, the J call TRBJ1-5, with 9 bases that match TRBD1. The CDR3 runs to 15 residues. The V segment lost 4 bases and the J segment 5 bases; nucleotides outside the gene matches: 6. Germline V CDR1 and CDR2: SNHLY, FYNNEI. The CDR3 is CASSGGQGLYQPQHF. In DNA form, the CDR3 reads TGTGCCAGCAGTGGGGGACAGGGCCTCTATCAGCCCCAGCATTTT.

This clone has just one count. The CDR3 region is CASSPGQGSYEQYF. CDR3 bases: TGCGCCAGCAGCCCGGGACAGGGATCCTACGAGCAGTACTTC. The J gene is TRBJ2-7, the V gene TRBV5-1; 9 bases are a match to TRBD1. The CDR3 is 14 residues long. V lost 4 bases, J lost 1 base, and 3 bases stayed unmatched. Germline V gene data show CDR1 as SGHRS and CDR2 as YFSETQ.

The chain joins TRBV30 to TRBJ1-5, with TRBD1 identical over 10 bases. The CDR3 consists of 15 residues. Germline values: CDR1 GTSNPN, CDR2 SVGIG (reference sequence). With V trimmed by 2 bases and J by 3 bases, 4 bases remained unmatched. The CDR3 coding sequence is TGTGCCTGGAGTCGGGACAGGGGAGTCAATCAGCCCCAGCATTTT. Translated, it gives CAWSRDRGVNQPQHF.

This clone was found once. The chain joins TRBV30 to TRBJ1-5; D is undetermined. This CDR3 is 13 amino acids long. With 0 bases removed from V and 7 bases from J, the gap between germline ends came to 10 bases. Germline loops: CDR1 GTSNPN, CDR2 SVGIG (reference sequence). CDR3 in amino acids: CAWSVGVNQPQHF. CDR3 DNA sequence: TGTGCCTGGAGTGTCGGGGTTAACCAGCCCCAGCATTTT.

The chain links TRBV6-1 to TRBJ1-5; TRBD1 is a possible D gene (5 bases). The V gene lost 8 bases and the J gene lost 2 bases, with 10 bases spanning the gap. CDR1 and CDR2 from the germline V gene are MNHNS and SASEGT. The CDR3 totals 13 residues. CDR3 residues: CASGGAGNQPQHF. The CDR3 DNA follows: TGTGCCAGCGGAGGGGCAGGCAATCAGCCCCAGCATTTT.

The V and J genes are TRBV7-2 and TRBJ2-6; the match to TRBD1 covers 7 bases. J gave up 0 bases and V 4 bases, and 9 bases lay outside the gene matches. The CDR3 is 18 residues long. Germline V gene lookup returns CDR1 SGHTA and CDR2 FQGNSA. For the CDR3, the DNA is TGTGCCAGCAGCTGGGCCGGGACAGTGAGCTCTGGGGCCAACGTCCTGACTTTC. Encoded protein: CASSWAGTVSSGANVLTF.

The chain uses TRBV2 and TRBJ2-5; weak D call: TRBD2 (5 bases). The germline V gene encodes CDR1 SNHLY and CDR2 FYNNEI. CDR3 length: 13 amino acids. The V and J ends lost 9 bases and 5 bases respectively, with 16 bases between them. CDR3 sequence (DNA): TGTGCCAGTGAAGAGTGGGAGTCGGAGACCCAGTACTTC. Encoded protein: CASEEWESETQYF.

This chain joins TRBV19 and TRBJ2-7, with 11 bases matching TRBD1. The CDR3 runs 16 residues. Looked up from germline, CDR1 is LNHDA and CDR2 is SQIVND (reference sequence). With V trimmed by 7 bases and J by 4 bases, 12 bases remained unmatched. For the CDR3, the DNA is TGTGCCAGTACTTTGGGCGGACAGGGGGCCAAATACGAGCAGTACTTC. Its translation is CASTLGGQGAKYEQYF.